Shown below are 6 T cell receptor beta chains from a single sample sequenced in a study of blood T cell repertoires in COVID-19. Only in-frame clones appear in the TCRdb table, and some are missing; sequencing was by immunoSEQ multiplex PCR. The repertoire holds a few hundred thousand clones, roughly 80% seen once, with around 3.3% in the top ten. The sample comprised peripheral blood. Receptors were obtained from a woman between 18 and 29 years old with acute or convalescent COVID-19.

This chain uses TRBV30 with TRBJ1-5; a possible D gene is TRBD1 (6 bases). This CDR3 spans 14 amino acids. Germline values: CDR1 GTSNPN, CDR2 SVGIG (reference sequence). The V end lost 3 bases, the J end lost 2 bases, and 11 bases lay between the germline ends. This CDR3 is CAWRRGGGNQPQHF. CDR3 coding DNA: TGTGCCTGGAGGAGAGGGGGGGGCAATCAGCCCCAGCATTTT.

This chain joins TRBV28 and TRBJ1-5, with 7 bases identical to TRBD1. The germline V gene encodes CDR1 MDHEN and CDR2 SYDVKM. The CDR3 runs 14 residues. V gave up 4 bases and J gave up 3 bases; unmatched junction bases: 3. As DNA, the CDR3 is TGTGCCAGCAGTTCGGGGACAGCCAATCAGCCCCAGCATTTT. It translates to CASSSGTANQPQHF.

The chain carries TRBV10-2 and TRBJ2-7; 8 bases map to TRBD2. CDR1 is WSHSY and CDR2 is SAAADI in the germline V gene. The CDR3 contains 15 residues. The V segment lost 3 bases and the J segment 1 base; nucleotides outside the gene matches: 5. CDR3 nucleotides: TGCGCCAGCAGTGAAACGGCTAGCGGGTCCTACGAGCAGTACTTC. Its protein is CASSETASGSYEQYF.

This sequence joins TRBV7-3 and TRBJ2-3; 11 bases are shared with TRBD1. The CDR3 is 14 residues long. The J segment lost 3 bases and the V segment lost 8 bases, leaving 4 bases of the junction unmatched. Germline CDR1 and CDR2: SGHTA and FQGTGA. This CDR3 is CASSGQGATDTQYF. The CDR3, as DNA: TGTGCCAGCTCCGGACAGGGGGCAACAGATACGCAGTATTTT. The whole variable domain, filled in from reference TRBV7-3 and TRBJ2-3, reads GAGVSQTPSNKVTEKGKYVELRCDPISGHTALYWYRQSLGQGPEFLIYFQGTGAADDSGLPNDRFFAVRPEGSVSTLKIQRTERGDSAVYLCASSGQGATDTQYFGPGTRLTVL.

The chain couples TRBV12-3 or TRBV12-4 to TRBJ1-5, with D possibly matching TRBD1 (5 bases). CDR3 length equals 13 residues. V shed 2 bases and J shed 4 bases, with 6 bases lying between them. This CDR3 reads CASSLNRNQPQHF. The CDR3 DNA follows: TGTGCCAGCAGTTTAAACAGGAATCAGCCCCAGCATTTT.

This clone was seen just once. The V and J genes are TRBV27 and TRBJ2-5; 12 bases are shared with TRBD1. Germline V gene data show CDR1 as MNHEY and CDR2 as SMNVEV (reference sequence). Losses at the gene ends were 8 bases for V and 5 bases for J; bases not matched to a gene: 6. The CDR3 consists of 14 residues. This chain's CDR3 is CASRDRGLYETQYF. The CDR3 DNA sequence: TGTGCCAGCCGGGACAGGGGGCTTTATGAGACCCAGTACTTC.